The 18 T cell receptor beta chains in this list originate from one sample, sequenced in a study of blood T cell repertoires in COVID-19. Profiling relied on immunoSEQ multiplex PCR, and the TCRdb table lists in-frame clones only, not all of them. The repertoire holds approximately 100,000 clones, with under 80% as singletons. The sequencing input was peripheral blood. The origin of the receptors is a man between 65 and 85 years old with active or convalescent COVID-19.

V and J are TRBV21-1 and TRBJ1-1; TRBD1, the D gene given by the table, was not confirmed from the DNA. TRBV21-1 is shown as a pseudogene. The CDR3 is 15 amino acids. CDR3 loop: CASSMPDRPSTEAFF. In DNA form, the CDR3 reads TGTGCCAGCAGCATGCCGGACAGGCCTAGCACTGAAGCTTTCTTT.

V gene TRBV4-2 combines with J gene TRBJ1-3; no clear D. Germline CDR1 LGHNA, CDR2 YNFKEQ. The CDR3 has 15 residues. Trimming removed 1 base from V and 2 bases from J, with 9 bases in between. The CDR3 coding sequence is TGTGCCAGCAGCCAAGTTGTAACAGCTGGAAACACCATATATTTT. Amino acids: CASSQVVTAGNTIYF.

The chain couples TRBV7-2 to TRBJ2-2; possible D gene TRBD2, 5 bases. CDR1 is SGHTA, CDR2 FQGNSA, per germline. Trimming removed 2 bases at V and 5 bases at J, with 9 bases between. The CDR3 totals 14 residues. CDR3 in amino acids: CASSLFRGTGELFF. The DNA of the CDR3 is TGTGCCAGCAGCTTATTCCGGGGTACCGGGGAGCTGTTTTTT.

V usage is TRBV3-1 (or the pseudogene TRBV3-2) and J usage is TRBJ1-6, with D hard to call. This CDR3 has 16 amino acids. Germline V lookup: CDR1 LGHDT, CDR2 YNNKEL (reference sequence). V lost 4 bases and J 8 bases, leaving 18 bases between the germline ends. The chain's CDR3 is CASSPREQTIYSPLHF. Here the CDR3 DNA reads TGTGCCAGCAGCCCGCGGGAGCAGACGATTTATTCACCCCTCCACTTT.

CDR3 in DNA: TGTGCCAGCAGTTTGGTAGGGGCTTACACTGAAGCTTTCTTT. It is translated as CASSLVGAYTEAFF. The chain joins TRBV28 to TRBJ1-1, with D maybe TRBD1 (5 bases). The CDR3 sequence is 14 residues long. Germline CDR1 and CDR2: MDHEN and SYDVKM. V was pared by 3 bases and J by 3 bases, with 11 bases between.

This clone was recorded a few times. The V and J genes are TRBV24-1 and TRBJ1-5; D might be TRBD1 (6 bases). The CDR3 has 16 amino acids. CDR1 is KGHDR and CDR2 is SFDVKD in the germline V gene. Trimming removed 1 base at V and 2 bases at J, with 11 bases between. CDR3 loop: CATSDLTGPRNQPQHF. CDR3 nucleotides: TGTGCCACCAGTGATTTAACAGGGCCCCGCAATCAGCCCCAGCATTTT.

The chain carries TRBV6-5 and TRBJ1-2; D possibly corresponds to TRBD1 (6 bases). Germline V gene lookup returns CDR1 MNHEY and CDR2 SVGAGI. The CDR3 totals 15 residues. V dropped 2 bases and J dropped 2 bases, with 12 bases sitting between them. In DNA form, the CDR3 reads TGTGCCAGCAGTTACCGTGGACAGCGCAACTATGGCTACACCTTC. Its translation: CASSYRGQRNYGYTF.

The genes are TRBV5-4 and TRBJ1-5; D possibly corresponds to TRBD1 (6 bases). With 2 bases removed from V and 5 bases from J, the gap between germline ends came to 11 bases. The CDR3 length is 14 residues. CDR1 and CDR2 from the germline V gene are SGHNT and YYREEE (reference sequence). CDR3 sequence reads: CASSFQGMDQPQHF. In DNA, the CDR3 is TGTGCCAGCAGCTTTCAGGGGATGGATCAGCCCCAGCATTTT.

This chain joins TRBV29-1 and TRBJ2-3; the D is unclear. This CDR3 spans 12 amino acids. The V and J ends lost 4 bases and 0 bases respectively, with 5 bases between them. Germline CDR1 is SQVTM and CDR2 is ANQGSEA. CDR3 in DNA: TGCAGCGTTGTTATCAGCACAGATACGCAGTATTTT. It specifies CSVVISTDTQYF.

This sequence joins TRBV7-8 and TRBJ2-7; D gene uncertain. The germline gives CDR1 SGHVS, CDR2 FQNEAQ. The CDR3 is 12 amino acids. With 5 bases removed from V and 6 bases from J, the gap between germline ends came to 11 bases. CDR3 in amino acids: CASSLTLGEQYF. CDR3 bases: TGTGCCAGCAGCCTAACCCTAGGCGAGCAGTACTTC.

The chain employs TRBV7-5 and TRBJ1-6; TRBD1, the table's D call, lacks a check against the DNA. TRBV7-5 represents a pseudogene. This CDR3 spans 15 amino acids. The CDR3 DNA sequence: TGTGCCAGAAGCATGCCAGGGTTCCATAATTCACCCCTCCACTTT. Encoded protein: CARSMPGFHNSPLHF.

This clone has a handful of counts. The rearrangement links TRBV3-1 (or the pseudogene TRBV3-2) to TRBJ1-5, with D uncertain. Germline CDR1 reads LGHDT; CDR2 reads YNNKEL (reference sequence). Trimming took off 8 bases at V and 6 bases at J, with 17 bases between the two ends. This CDR3 region has 14 residues. The CDR3 sequence: CASAPSGGSQPQHF. CDR3 in DNA: TGTGCCAGCGCCCCCTCTGGAGGGAGTCAGCCCCAGCATTTT.

The rearrangement joins TRBV10-1 to TRBJ2-3; D perhaps matches TRBD1 (5 bases). Germline CDR1 is WNHNN and CDR2 is SYGVQD (reference sequence). V lost 0 bases and J 2 bases, leaving 9 bases between the germline ends. This CDR3 contains 15 residues. CDR3 nucleotides: TGCGCCAGCAGTGAGTCGTTAGGGGACACAGATACGCAGTATTTT. It codes for CASSESLGDTDTQYF.

The CDR3 region has the DNA TGTGCCAGCAGCCCTCCCTTCGACAGGGGCGGCACAGATACGCAGTATTTT. This codes for CASSPPFDRGGTDTQYF. The rearrangement uses TRBV11-2 and TRBJ2-3, with 8 bases that match TRBD1. V gave up 5 bases and J gave up 1 base; unmatched junction bases: 11. The CDR3 extends over 17 amino acids. Germline V gene data show CDR1 as SGHAT and CDR2 as FQNNGV. The full variable domain, in which reference TRBV11-2 and TRBJ2-3 provide the parts outside the CDR3, is EAGVAQSPRYKIIEKRQSVAFWCNPISGHATLYWYQQILGQGPKLLIQFQNNGVVDDSQLPKDRFSAERLKGVDSTLKIQPAKLEDSAVYLCASSPPFDRGGTDTQYFGPGTRLTVL.

This clone has more than one count but fewer than ten. This chain uses TRBV9 with TRBJ2-1, with D possibly being TRBD2 (6 bases). Trimming took off 0 bases at V and 2 bases at J, with 9 bases between the two ends. Germline CDR1 and CDR2: SGDLS and YYNGEE. The length of the CDR3 is 15 residues. The CDR3 nucleotides read TGTGCCAGCAGCGTAGAACTAGCAGCCTACAATGAGCAGTTCTTC. Translating gives CASSVELAAYNEQFF.

The V call is TRBV6-5, the J call TRBJ1-6; tentative D call: TRBD1 (6 bases). Germline V lookup: CDR1 MNHEY, CDR2 SVGAGI. The CDR3 runs 15 residues. Trimming pared 6 bases from V and 2 bases from J, leaving 11 bases between. The CDR3 loop is CASRTRGTYNSPLHF. CDR3 bases: TGTGCCAGCAGGACCAGGGGAACCTATAATTCACCCCTCCACTTT.

CDR3 region: CAWSPRAGGDTQYF. The CDR3 bases are TGTGCCTGGAGTCCGCGAGCGGGAGGGGATACGCAGTATTTT. The V call is TRBV30, the J call TRBJ2-3, with 10 bases matching TRBD2. From germline, CDR1 is GTSNPN and CDR2 SVGIG (reference sequence). CDR3 size: 14 residues. The trim removed 2 bases at V and 6 bases at J, leaving 5 bases unmatched.

This clone showed up just a few times. As DNA, the CDR3 is TGTGCCAGCAGCGCGGCTAGCGGCCACACCGGGGAGCTGTTTTTT. It is translated as CASSAASGHTGELFF. V and J are TRBV5-6 and TRBJ2-2; 7 positions match TRBD2. The CDR3 extends over 15 amino acids. V lost 4 bases and J lost 3; bases outside the gene matches: 6. Germline V gene lookup returns CDR1 SGHDT and CDR2 YYEEEE.